This paragraph covers one T cell receptor beta chain sequence. The CDR3 is 12 residues long. The V gene lost 1 base and the J gene lost 9 bases, with 10 bases spanning the gap. The germline V gene encodes CDR1 MDHEN and CDR2 SYDVKM. Every sample gave at least 5 micrograms of total RNA when it was extracted. The sample belongs to a study of blood T cells in healthy people across ages. Primers used in a second PCR of roughly 6 to 12 cycles were a sample-barcoded 5' primer and a J-beta primer mix. TCRdb itself ran the 5' RACE reads through MiXCR, one entry per CDR3 protein. The table records some 760,000 distinct CDR3 sequences, around a quarter of them present only once. The data were also submitted as part of a second study, on T cells of mothers and their children. That paper notes: RNA that had been extracted went wholly into cDNA synthesis, at roughly 1.5 ug per 15 ul. Every mother produced more than 8 million TCR beta CDR3 reads, whereas every child provided 3 million to 3.5 million. With unrelated pairs as the comparison, related mother-child pairs had a slightly higher overlap that was not significant.

The TCR originated in a boy younger than 18 in good health. The chain is built from TRBV28 and TRBJ2-7; D is perhaps TRBD1 (7 bases). The sample consisted of blood. The CDR3 loop is CASSLSQGGQYF. The CDR3 coding sequence is TGTGCCAGCAGTTTATCCCAGGGGGGGCAGTACTTC.